A single sample gave rise to the 6 T cell receptor beta chains below, sequenced in a study of technical replicates of blood from several donors. Method: immunoSEQ multiplex PCR; TCRdb's copy keeps in-frame clones and lacks some. Here the sample spans tens of thousands of clones, roughly 94% being singletons. The sample comprised T cells isolated from PBMCs. These receptors originate from a human donor in good health.

V and J are TRBV29-1 and TRBJ2-1; 11 nucleotides match TRBD2. CDR1 is SQVTM and CDR2 is ANQGSEA in the germline V gene. The CDR3 runs 14 residues. V lost 7 bases to trimming and J lost 2 bases; unmatched junction nucleotides: 4. Here the CDR3 DNA reads TGCAGCGGAACTAGCGGGGGAACCTACAATGAGCAGTTCTTC. Translation: CSGTSGGTYNEQFF.

V gene TRBV29-1 combines with J gene TRBJ2-1; 12 bases align to TRBD2. Germline values: CDR1 SQVTM, CDR2 ANQGSEA. There are 17 residues in the CDR3. The J segment lost 6 bases and the V segment lost 0 bases, leaving 9 bases of the junction unmatched. The chain's CDR3 is CSVEDWSLAGGSNEQFF. The CDR3 DNA reads TGCAGCGTTGAAGATTGGTCACTAGCGGGAGGTTCCAATGAGCAGTTCTTC.

This sequence joins TRBV4-1 and TRBJ1-3; the match to TRBD1 covers 7 bases. The CDR3 sequence is 19 residues long. Looked up from germline, CDR1 is MGHRA and CDR2 is YSYEKL. J lost 0 bases, V lost 3 bases, and 14 bases had no gene match. As DNA, the CDR3 is TGCGCCAGCAGCCAGGTAGAAAGTACAGGGGCCTTCTCTGGAAACACCATATATTTT. Its translation is CASSQVESTGAFSGNTIYF.

DNA of the CDR3: TGTGCCAGCAGCCTTCAAGCGGGATTCACAGATACGCAGTATTTT. Its translation is CASSLQAGFTDTQYF. This sequence joins TRBV7-2 and TRBJ2-3, with 7 bases aligning to TRBD2. Losses at the gene ends were 5 bases for V and 2 bases for J; bases not matched to a gene: 7. Germline loops: CDR1 SGHTA, CDR2 FQGNSA. The CDR3 runs to 15 residues.

V usage is TRBV19 and J usage is TRBJ2-5; possible D gene TRBD1, 5 bases. From germline, CDR1 is LNHDA and CDR2 SQIVND (reference sequence). Trimming shortened V by 2 bases and J by 1 base, and 8 bases separated the two germline ends. This CDR3 comprises 14 residues. The CDR3, as DNA: TGTGCCAGTAGTATAAAAACAGGCCAAGAGACCCAGTACTTC. This gives the protein CASSIKTGQETQYF.

In DNA form, the CDR3 reads TGTGCCAGCAGTGATACAGCACTCGACGATAATCAGCCCCAGCATTTT. This encodes CASSDTALDDNQPQHF. V and J are TRBV9 and TRBJ1-5, with D uncertain. CDR1 SGDLS and CDR2 YYNGEE come from the germline V gene. This CDR3 spans 16 amino acids. The V and J ends lost 5 bases and 4 bases respectively, with 19 bases between them.